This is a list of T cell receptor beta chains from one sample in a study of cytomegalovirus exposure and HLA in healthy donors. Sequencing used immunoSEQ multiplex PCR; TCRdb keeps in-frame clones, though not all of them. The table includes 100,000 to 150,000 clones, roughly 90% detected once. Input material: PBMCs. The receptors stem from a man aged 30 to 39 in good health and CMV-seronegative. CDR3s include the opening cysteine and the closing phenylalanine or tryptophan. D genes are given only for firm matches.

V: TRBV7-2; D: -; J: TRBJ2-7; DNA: TGTGCCAGCAGCTTAGAGGGGCAGGCGGTCTCCGAGCAGTACTTC; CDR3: CASSLEGQAVSEQYF
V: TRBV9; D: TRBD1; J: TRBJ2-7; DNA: TGTGCCAGCAGCGTAGAGGCAGGGGGTTTTTACGAGCAGTACTTC; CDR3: CASSVEAGGFYEQYF
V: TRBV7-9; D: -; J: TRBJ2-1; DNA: TGTGCCAGCAGCTTGGGCGCGAGCTCCTACAATGAGCAGTTCTTC; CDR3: CASSLGASSYNEQFF
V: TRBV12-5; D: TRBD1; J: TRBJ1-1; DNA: TGTGCTAGTGGTGGGACAGGGGCGGACACTGAAGCTTTCTTT; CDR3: CASGGTGADTEAFF
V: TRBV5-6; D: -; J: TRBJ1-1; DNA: TGTGCCAGCAGCTTGGGTAAGCCTGAAGCTTTCTTT; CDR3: CASSLGKPEAFF
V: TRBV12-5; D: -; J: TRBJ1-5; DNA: TGTGCTAGTGACACAGGGATGGTGGGGCCCCAGCATTTT; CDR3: CASDTGMVGPQHF
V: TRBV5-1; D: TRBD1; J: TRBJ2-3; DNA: TGCGCCAGCAGCCTTGGGACAGGCACAGATACGCAGTATTTT; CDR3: CASSLGTGTDTQYF
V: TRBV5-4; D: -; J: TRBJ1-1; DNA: TGTGCCAGCAGCTACCGACAGATTCAGAACACTGAAGCTTTCTTT; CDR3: CASSYRQIQNTEAFF
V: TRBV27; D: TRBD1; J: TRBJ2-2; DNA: TGTGCCTCCCGGACAGGGTACGCCGGGGAGCTGTTTTTT; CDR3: CASRTGYAGELFF
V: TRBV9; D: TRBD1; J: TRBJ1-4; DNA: TGTGCCAGCAGTCGCGACAGGGTAACGGGGGAAAAACTGTTTTTT; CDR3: CASSRDRVTGEKLFF
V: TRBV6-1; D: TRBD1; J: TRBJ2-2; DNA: TGTGCCAGCGGGGTTACAGGGGTCTCCGGGGAGCTGTTTTTT; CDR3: CASGVTGVSGELFF
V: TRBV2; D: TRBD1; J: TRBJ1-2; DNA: TGTGCCAGTGCCGGGACAGGGGATGGCTACACCTTC; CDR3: CASAGTGDGYTF
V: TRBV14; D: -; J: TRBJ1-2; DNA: TGTGCCAGCAGCCAAGAACAGACCTATGGCTACACCTTC; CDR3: CASSQEQTYGYTF